Below, 12 T cell receptor beta chains from the same sample are listed, as sequenced in a study of T-cell reconstitution after alpha-beta-depleted transplantation in children. Study-wide findings and caveats: There were reportedly several hundred expanded graft clones from which alpha-beta T cells came about two months after transplant.

For these receptors, no antigen is known. Preparation of the TCRbeta library used unique molecular identifiers. MiXCR, applied by TCRdb to the PCR reads, yields one record per CDR3 protein. The sample consists of about 32,000 distinct CDR3 sequences, around 6.6% of them appearing once. The sequenced sample was peripheral blood, obtained 60 days after TCRalphabeta/CD19-depleted stem cell transplant. Receptors originate from a child under two years old who had a stem cell transplant for acute myeloid leukemia, so the T cells may come from the graft donor.

This clonotype is labeled as medium-sized. The V and J genes are TRBV28 and TRBJ2-1, with 8 bases aligning to TRBD2. Germline V lookup: CDR1 MDHEN, CDR2 SYDVKM. The CDR3 is made up of 14 amino acids. With V trimmed by 3 bases and J by 5 bases, 3 bases remained unmatched. The CDR3: CASSFLAGDNEQFF. Written as DNA, the CDR3 is TGTGCCAGCAGTTTCCTAGCGGGCGACAATGAGCAGTTCTTC.

This clonotype was recorded many times. This rearrangement joins TRBV12-3 or TRBV12-4 to TRBJ2-2, with TRBD1 identical over 8 bases. Trimming took 7 bases from V and 3 from J; bases not matched to a gene: 7. The CDR3 is made up of 15 amino acids. CDR3 region: CASKRTGTHTGELFF. Here the CDR3 DNA reads TGTGCCAGCAAAAGGACAGGGACCCACACCGGGGAGCTGTTTTTT.

This clonotype was found many times. The chain recombines TRBV21-1 with TRBJ2-1; the D call TRBD2 from the table was never checked on the DNA. TRBV21-1 is noted as a pseudogene. CDR3 length: 16 residues. CDR3 protein: CASSPSHSWYYNEQFF. The CDR3, as DNA: TGTGCCAGCAGCCCCTCCCACTCCTGGTACTACAATGAGCAGTTCTTC.

The rearrangement uses TRBV2 and TRBJ1-2; D unresolved. Per the germline V gene, CDR1 is SNHLY and CDR2 is FYNNEI. The V and J ends lost 6 bases and 5 bases respectively, with 7 bases between them. CDR3 size: 11 residues. DNA for the CDR3: TGTGCCAGCAGGACATCTTATGGCTACACCTTC. Translating it yields CASRTSYGYTF.

This chain links TRBV20-1 with TRBJ2-5, with 7 bases aligning to TRBD1. The CDR3 runs 19 residues. Per the germline V gene, CDR1 is DFQATT and CDR2 is SNEGSKA (reference sequence). The V gene end was trimmed by 0 bases and the J gene end by 5 bases; junction bases not matched to a gene: 21. CDR3 DNA: TGCAGTGCTAGAGATATCCCCCTCGACAGGGCCGGCCTTGGGGAGACCCAGTACTTC. Encoded protein: CSARDIPLDRAGLGETQYF.

With regard to this clonotype: This may arise from a read error, as a much more abundant clone is one base away. The rearrangement uses TRBV27 and TRBJ1-1, with 8 positions matching TRBD1. The germline gives CDR1 MNHEY, CDR2 SMNVEV (reference sequence). This CDR3 spans 14 amino acids. CDR3 coding DNA: TGTCCCAGCAGTTTGTACAGGGGGAGCACTGAAGCTTTCTTT. Protein product: CPSSLYRGSTEAFF.

This clonotype appeared many times. The chain joins TRBV20-1 to TRBJ2-7, with D maybe TRBD1 (5 bases). V lost 0 bases and J 4 bases, leaving 13 bases between the germline ends. CDR1 is DFQATT and CDR2 is SNEGSKA in the germline V gene (reference sequence). The CDR3 runs 14 residues. CDR3 residues: CSARDQHRGYEQYF. CDR3 sequence (DNA): TGCAGTGCTAGAGATCAACATAGGGGTTACGAGCAGTACTTC.

This clonotype was detected many times. The rearrangement links TRBV10-3 to TRBJ1-1, with D tentatively TRBD1 (5 bases). Trimming stripped 7 bases from V and 4 bases from J, with 13 bases between. CDR1 is ENHRY and CDR2 is SYGVKD in the germline V gene. The CDR3 extends over 13 amino acids. This chain's CDR3 is CAITSAGGTEAFF. The CDR3 nucleotides read TGTGCCATCACCTCGGCCGGGGGCACTGAAGCTTTCTTT.

This chain joins TRBV10-1 and TRBJ2-2, with unresolved D. CDR3 length equals 13 residues. Trimming left V 2 bases short and J 5 bases short, with 6 bases between. Germline V gene lookup returns CDR1 WNHNN and CDR2 SYGVQD (reference sequence). The CDR3 nucleotides read TGCGCCAGCAGTGAGCTAAGGACCGGGGAGCTGTTTTTT. The encoded protein is CASSELRTGELFF.

This clonotype was seen at least ten times. V usage is TRBV4-3 and J usage is TRBJ2-6; the D gene could be TRBD1 or TRBD2 (5 bases each). This CDR3 has 15 residues. Germline CDR1 is LGHNA and CDR2 is YSLEER. V was trimmed by 0 bases and J by 13 bases, leaving 16 bases between them. CDR3 sequence (DNA): TGCGCCAGCAGCCAAGATCGCCGGGGCCCGGAGGTCCTGACTTTC. Translating gives CASSQDRRGPEVLTF.

Many counts were recorded for this clonotype. This rearrangement joins TRBV7-2 to TRBJ2-7, with D tentatively TRBD1 or TRBD2 (5 bases each). Germline V CDR1 and CDR2: SGHTA, FQGNSA. V was shortened by 1 base and J by 4 bases, with 14 bases between the two germline ends. This CDR3 region has 15 residues. The CDR3 spells CASSLGLRGRYEQYF. The DNA for the CDR3 is TGTGCCAGCAGCTTAGGTCTTAGGGGACGGTACGAGCAGTACTTC. Complete variable domain (other parts from reference TRBV7-2 and TRBJ2-7): GAGVSQSPSNKVTEKGKDVELRCDPISGHTALYWYRQSLGQGLEFLIYFQGNSAPDKSGLPSDRFSAERTGGSVSTLTIQRTQQEDSAVYLCASSLGLRGRYEQYFGPGTRLTVT.

This clonotype was detected a few times. A junction end diverges from the germline sequence, so it may reflect a read error. This chain uses TRBV20-1 with TRBJ2-3, with D possibly matching TRBD2 (5 bases). Germline-derived CDR1 and CDR2 are DFQATT and SNEGSKA (reference sequence). This CDR3 is built from 19 residues. The CDR3 spells CCARAATPRGFRITDTQYF. In nucleotides, the CDR3 is TGCTGTGCTAGAGCGGCCACCCCCCGCGGGTTTAGGATCACAGATACGCAGTATTTT.